The source of this T cell receptor (beta chain) is a study of response to subunit inactivated influenza vaccine. Trimming cost V 5 bases and J 3 bases, with 14 bases left between them. The CDR3 is 14 residues long. Germline V gives CDR1 SGHAT, CDR2 FQNNGV. Each CDR3 protein gets one entry after TCRdb re-called the RT-PCR reads with MiXCR. The table lists about 650,000 distinct CDR3 sequences, about a sixth of them singletons. The receptor was isolated from a man aged 45-60 years who received an inactivated influenza vaccine. The V and J genes are TRBV11-2 and TRBJ2-7; the D is unclear. Sequencing was performed on PBMCs from blood, taken roughly 12 days after vaccination. The CDR3 reads CASSPTPIDYEQYF. The CDR3 bases are TGTGCCAGCAGCCCAACACCGATAGACTACGAGCAGTACTTC.